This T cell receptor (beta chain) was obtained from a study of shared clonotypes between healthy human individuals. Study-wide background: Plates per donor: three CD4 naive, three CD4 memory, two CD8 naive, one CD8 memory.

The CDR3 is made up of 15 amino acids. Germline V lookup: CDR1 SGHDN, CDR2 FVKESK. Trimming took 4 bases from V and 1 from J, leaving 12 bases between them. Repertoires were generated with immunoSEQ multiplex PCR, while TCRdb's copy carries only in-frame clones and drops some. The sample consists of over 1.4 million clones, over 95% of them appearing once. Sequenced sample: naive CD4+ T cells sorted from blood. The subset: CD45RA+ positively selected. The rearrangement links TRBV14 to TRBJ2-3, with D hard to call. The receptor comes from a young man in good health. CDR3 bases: TGTGCCAGCAGCCTCCCCCGGAGCGGCACAGATACGCAGTATTTT. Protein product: CASSLPRSGTDTQYF.